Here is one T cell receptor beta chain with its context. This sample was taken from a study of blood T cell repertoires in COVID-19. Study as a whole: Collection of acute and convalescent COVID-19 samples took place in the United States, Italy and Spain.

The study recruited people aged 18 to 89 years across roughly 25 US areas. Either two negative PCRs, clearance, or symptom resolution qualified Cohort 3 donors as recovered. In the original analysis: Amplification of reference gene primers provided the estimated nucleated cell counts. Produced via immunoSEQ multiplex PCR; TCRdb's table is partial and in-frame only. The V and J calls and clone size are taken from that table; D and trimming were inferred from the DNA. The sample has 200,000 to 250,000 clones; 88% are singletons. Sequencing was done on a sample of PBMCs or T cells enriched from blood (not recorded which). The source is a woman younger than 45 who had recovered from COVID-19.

The CDR3 here is CASSFAANEKLFF. The CDR3 nucleotides are TGTGCCAGCAGTTTTGCAGCTAATGAAAAACTGTTTTTT. The gene calls are TRBV27 and TRBJ1-4; no reliable D call. Trimming removed 3 bases at V and 3 bases at J, with 5 bases between. The germline V gene encodes CDR1 MNHEY and CDR2 SMNVEV (reference sequence). This CDR3 spans 13 amino acids. The whole variable domain, remainder taken from reference TRBV27 and TRBJ1-4, is EAQVTQNPRYLITVTGKKLTVTCSQNMNHEYMSWYRQDPGLGLRQIYYSMNVEVTDKGDVPEGYKVSRKEKRNFPLILESPSPNQTSLYFCASSFAANEKLFFGSGTQLSVL.